This TCR beta chain is drawn from a study of T-cell memory formation after mild COVID-19 (dated by TCRdb to the early 2020s). About the full investigation: TCR sequence clusters from the two donors were found to be largely donor specific. In a couple of donors, T-cell clones that expanded and contracted after mild COVID-19 were tracked by sequencing TCRalpha and TCRbeta repertoires over time. Two young, previously healthy adult volunteers made up the cohort, one male and one female.

About this clonotype itself: Its antigen remains unidentified. It has no much larger one-base neighbor in the sample; base qualities were not kept.

Sequencing used an Illumina NovaSeq 6000. TCRalpha and TCRbeta cDNA libraries were constructed by 5'RACE with constant-segment primers, with sample barcodes and unique molecular identifiers being introduced. Trizol reagent was used to extract RNA from every sample. Amplification of the libraries took two PCR steps, and the second step added a second sample barcode plus Illumina TruSeq adapters. Sequencing of the libraries was done on an Illumina NovaSeq, producing 2 x 150 bp paired-end reads. Under the source paper's analysis protocol: With migec v1.2.7, reads were demultiplexed and then collapsed into UMI-guided consensus sequences. Using mixcr v2.1.11, UMI consensuses were aligned to TRA and TRB V and J templates and then assembled into clonotypes. A clonotype was counted as expanded or contracted only when both edgeR and NoisET called the clonotype significant, with the noise models trained on biological replicates. For edgeR calls, a false discovery rate-adjusted p below 0.01 and a log2 fold-change threshold of 1 were applied. As an exploratory analysis of dynamics, PCA with hierarchical clustering was applied to max-normalized trajectories of the 1000 most abundant clonotypes. Separately sequenced CD4+ and CD8+ repertoires were used to assign a CD4 or CD8 phenotype to each responding clone. Using fastp at Q25 and MiXCR, TCRdb reprocessed the public reads and kept productive beta chains. Records with the same CDR3 protein are collapsed into one entry carrying the most frequent genes and DNA. The V and J calls and clone size are TCRdb's, not the authors'. For this sample there are roughly 190,000 distinct CDR3 sequences; 18% appear just once. 2.4% of the sample belongs to the ten largest clones.

Including the terminal cysteine and phenylalanine, the CDR3 comprises 11 residues. Left in the record is the CDR3 DNA by itself, 33 bases read in frame from the first base. The junction carries 3 bases between V and J, which are trimmed by 4 bases and 3 bases respectively. From a lookup of the germline V gene, CDR1 and CDR2 are LGHNT and FRNRAP. The study at large found these results: Some responding clones were detected in pre-infection memory, which suggested that pre-existing cross-reactive memory T cells had joined the SARS-CoV-2 response. SARS-CoV-2 specificity of the second-wave clones peaking on day 37 was not confirmed. Only a couple of mild cases were covered in the study, and larger cohorts including severe cases with pre-infection samples were considered necessary. Contracting CD4+ clones were located mainly in the CM and EM memory subsets, whereas CD8+ clones were found to be enriched in EMRA. From day 15 to 85, contracting clones showed balanced CD4/CD8 phenotypes, whereas a second wave of clones that expanded from day 15 to 37 leaned towards CD4+.

Ficoll-Paque density gradient centrifugation was the method used to isolate PBMCs. Sequenced material: PBMCs or a T cell subset sorted from them (not recorded which). The receptor's source is an adult woman who had mild COVID-19 (a few samples of this study predate the infection). The sample titles of this study are shuffled in the database, so cell type and time point are left out; the donor was told from shared clones. The chain is made from TRBV12-5 and TRBJ1-2, with no confident D gene call. The nucleotides are TGTGCTAGTGGTTCCGACTATGGCTACACCTTC. Its amino acids are CASGSDYGYTF.